This record concerns one T cell receptor (beta chain) sequence. This specimen belongs to a study of CD8+ T cells in alopecia areata. Across the study: Treatment comprised oral tofacitinib, 5 to 10 mg twice daily, in treated patients.

RNA extraction was followed by reverse transcription into cDNA, which acted as the sequencing template. The assay was immunoSEQ multiplex PCR, and TCRdb's table has in-frame clones only and misses some. The sample yields roughly 11,000 clones, around 60% seen once. V was cut by 7 bases and J by 7 bases, with 10 bases left in between. This CDR3 is 11 amino acids long. In germline, CDR1 is WSHSY, CDR2 SAAADI. Alopecia areata patients gave lesional scalp punch biopsies and peripheral blood samples. The chain carries TRBV10-2 and TRBJ1-2; D possibly corresponds to TRBD1 (5 bases). The specimen was skin. This clonotype was sampled from a human donor with alopecia areata. The CDR3 region has the DNA TGCGCCAGCACAAACGGGGGTGGCTACACCTTC. This gives the protein CASTNGGGYTF.